The T cell receptor beta chain under discussion was sequenced for a study of shared clonotypes between healthy human individuals. At the level of the study: Each donor's CD8 memory used one plate, CD8 naive two, each CD4 subset three.

An assay was performed, and its level was deep. Generated by immunoSEQ multiplex PCR, the TCRdb table keeps only in-frame clones and is missing some. In the table there are over a million clones, approximately 80% of which are singletons. Of note for this clone: Its matching antigen is unknown.

This CDR3 spans 15 amino acids. Trimming removed 1 base from V and 1 base from J, with 10 bases in between. CDR1 is SEHNR and CDR2 is FQNEAQ in the germline V gene (reference sequence). Study results and limitations: Researchers sampled only blood; tissue repertoires likely differ. Rarefaction curves obtained for sorted subsets showed sequencing incomplete despite large depth.

The chain carries TRBV7-9 and TRBJ1-1; D remains ambiguous. Material for sequencing was memory CD4+ T cells from PBMCs. Subset defined: CD45RA-negative fraction. The sequence was obtained from a man younger than 35 in good health. Some clones in this sample may be carry-over from other donors' samples. CDR3 nucleotide sequence: TGTGCCAGCAGCTTAGACCGAAGACAGAACACTGAAGCTTTCTTT. It codes for CASSLDRRQNTEAFF.